This TCR beta chain is drawn from a study of CD8 T cells in ankylosing spondylitis. By quantitative 5'-RACE with molecular barcodes, the TCR beta libraries were made. MiXCR, applied by TCRdb to the 5' RACE reads, yields one record per CDR3 protein. The sample has about 220,000 distinct CDR3 sequences; about 7.3% are singletons. As concerns this clonotype: Its target is unknown.

Germline V gene lookup returns CDR1 MNHEY and CDR2 SVGEGT. The CDR3 has 14 residues. V was trimmed by 7 bases and J by 1 base, leaving 14 bases between them. General study results and limits: The study looked at matched synovial fluid samples from ankylosing spondylitis patients. Disease-linked clones were reported to be significantly enriched there. Seemingly distinctive of ankylosing spondylitis blood was a TCR beta motif formed by eight highly homologous variants.

The source of this sequence is a male donor with ankylosing spondylitis. Sequencing input: blood, either unsorted or a sorted T cell fraction (not recorded which). V usage is TRBV6-2 or TRBV6-3 and J usage is TRBJ2-7; weak D call: TRBD1 (6 bases). CDR3 sequence: CASTPHRVSYEQYF. The CDR3 DNA reads as TGTGCCAGCACCCCTCACAGGGTTTCCTACGAGCAGTACTTC.